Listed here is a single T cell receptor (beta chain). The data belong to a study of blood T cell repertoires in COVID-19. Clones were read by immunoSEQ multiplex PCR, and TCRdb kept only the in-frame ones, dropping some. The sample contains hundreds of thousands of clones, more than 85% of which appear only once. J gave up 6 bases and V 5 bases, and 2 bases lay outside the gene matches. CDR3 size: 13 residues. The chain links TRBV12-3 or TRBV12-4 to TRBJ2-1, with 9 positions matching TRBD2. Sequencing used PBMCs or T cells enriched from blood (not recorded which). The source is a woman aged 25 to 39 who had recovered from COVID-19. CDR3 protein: CASSRLAVNEQFF. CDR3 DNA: TGTGCCAGCAGTAGACTAGCGGTCAATGAGCAGTTCTTC.